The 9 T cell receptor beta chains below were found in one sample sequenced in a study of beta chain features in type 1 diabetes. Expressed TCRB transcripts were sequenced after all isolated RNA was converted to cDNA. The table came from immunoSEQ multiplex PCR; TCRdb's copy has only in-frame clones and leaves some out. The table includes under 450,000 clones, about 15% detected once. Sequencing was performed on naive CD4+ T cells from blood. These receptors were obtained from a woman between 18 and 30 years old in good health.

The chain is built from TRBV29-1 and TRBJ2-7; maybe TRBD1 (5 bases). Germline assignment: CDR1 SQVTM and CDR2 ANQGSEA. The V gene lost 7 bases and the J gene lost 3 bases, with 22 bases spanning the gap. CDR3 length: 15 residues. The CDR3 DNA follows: TGCAGCGACCTAACCCAAAGGGGCCTTAACTACGAGCAGTACTTC. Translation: CSDLTQRGLNYEQYF.

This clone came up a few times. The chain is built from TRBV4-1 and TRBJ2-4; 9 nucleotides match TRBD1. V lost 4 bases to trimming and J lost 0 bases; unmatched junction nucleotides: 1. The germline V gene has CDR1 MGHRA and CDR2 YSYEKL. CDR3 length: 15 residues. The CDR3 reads CASSPGQGAKNIQYF. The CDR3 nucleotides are TGCGCCAGCAGCCCGGGACAGGGAGCCAAAAACATTCAGTACTTC.

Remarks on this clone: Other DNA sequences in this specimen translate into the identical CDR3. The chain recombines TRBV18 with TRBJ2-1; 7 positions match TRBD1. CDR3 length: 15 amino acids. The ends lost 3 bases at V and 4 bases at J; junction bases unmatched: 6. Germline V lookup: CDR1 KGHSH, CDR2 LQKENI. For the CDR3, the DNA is TGTGCCAGCTCACCGACCGGGACAGCTTACAATGAGCAGTTCTTC. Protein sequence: CASSPTGTAYNEQFF.

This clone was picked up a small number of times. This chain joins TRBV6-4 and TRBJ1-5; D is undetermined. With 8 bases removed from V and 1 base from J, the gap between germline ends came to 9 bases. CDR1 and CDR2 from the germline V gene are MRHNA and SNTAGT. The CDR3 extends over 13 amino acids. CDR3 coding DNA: TGTGCCAGCTCGGAGGAGAGCAATCAGCCCCAGCATTTT. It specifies CASSEESNQPQHF.

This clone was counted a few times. The CDR3 bases are TGTGCCAGCAGCTTACTAATTGGGGGGAGCTCCTACGAGCAGTACTTC. Its translation: CASSLLIGGSSYEQYF. The V and J genes are TRBV7-8 and TRBJ2-7, with TRBD2 as a possible D gene (6 bases). Trimming shortened V by 2 bases and J by 0 bases, and 14 bases separated the two germline ends. The CDR3 runs 16 residues. Germline V gives CDR1 SGHVS, CDR2 FQNEAQ.

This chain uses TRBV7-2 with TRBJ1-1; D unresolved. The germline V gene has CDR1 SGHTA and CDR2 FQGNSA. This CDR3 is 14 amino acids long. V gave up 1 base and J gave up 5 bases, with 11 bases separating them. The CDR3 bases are TGTGCCAGCAGCTTAGTCCGGGAAGGAACTGAAGCTTTCTTT. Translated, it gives CASSLVREGTEAFF.

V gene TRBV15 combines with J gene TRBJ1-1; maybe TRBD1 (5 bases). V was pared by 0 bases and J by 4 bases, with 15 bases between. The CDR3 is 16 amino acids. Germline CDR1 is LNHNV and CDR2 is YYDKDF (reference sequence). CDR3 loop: CATSRDLKGFGTEAFF. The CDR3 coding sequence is TGTGCCACCAGCAGAGATCTGAAGGGGTTTGGCACTGAAGCTTTCTTT.

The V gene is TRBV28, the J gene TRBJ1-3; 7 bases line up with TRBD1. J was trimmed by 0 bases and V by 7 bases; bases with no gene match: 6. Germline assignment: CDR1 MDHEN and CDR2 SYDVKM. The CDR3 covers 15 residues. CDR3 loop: CASIGTESSGNTIYF. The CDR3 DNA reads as TGTGCCAGCATTGGGACAGAGAGCTCTGGAAACACCATATATTTT.

CDR3 residues: CASSTDRDGGGYTF. CDR3 bases: TGTGCCAGCAGTACGGACAGGGACGGAGGTGGCTACACCTTC. This rearrangement joins TRBV6-5 to TRBJ1-2, with TRBD1 matching 8 bases. The CDR3 totals 14 residues. From germline, CDR1 is MNHEY and CDR2 SVGAGI. V shed 5 bases, J shed 7 bases, and the junction held 9 bases outside the gene matches.